This T cell receptor beta chain was recorded in a study of blood T cell repertoires in COVID-19. Assay: immunoSEQ multiplex PCR; the TCRdb copy retains only in-frame clones and omits some. The data show roughly 520,000 clones, with around nine tenths seen just once and around 1.9% held by the top ten. Cohort 3 donors were reported recovered after two negative PCRs, clearance, or symptom resolution. This CDR3 is built from 13 residues. V shed 1 base and J shed 5 bases, with 8 bases lying between them. CDR1 SEHNR and CDR2 FQNEAQ come from the germline V gene (reference sequence). The genes are TRBV7-9 and TRBJ2-5; D ambiguous. The clonotype was recovered from a middle-aged woman who had recovered from COVID-19. The source material was PBMCs or T cells enriched from blood (not recorded which). The CDR3 region has the DNA TGTGCCAGCAGCTTAGGCGCCGGGGAGACCCAGTACTTC. Its translation is CASSLGAGETQYF. The entire variable domain, with the rest obtained from reference TRBV7-9 and TRBJ2-5, is as follows: DTGVSQNPRHKITKRGQNVTFRCDPISEHNRLYWYRQTLGQGPEFLTYFQNEAQLEKSRLLSDRFSAERPKGSFSTLEIQRTEQGDSAMYLCASSLGAGETQYFGPGTRLLVL.